This T cell receptor (beta chain) was identified in a study of blood T cell repertoires in COVID-19. V lost 4 bases, J lost 4 bases, and 5 bases stayed unmatched. CDR1 and CDR2 (germline): SGHNT, YYREEE (reference sequence). The CDR3 sequence is 14 residues long. TCRdb's copy holds only in-frame clones and misses some; the assay was immunoSEQ multiplex PCR. The top ten hold roughly 2.5% of the sample, which has about 180,000 clones, around 87% seen once. The J gene is TRBJ1-1, the V gene TRBV5-4; 9 bases match TRBD1. This TCR derives from a man between 40 and 49 years old with active or convalescent COVID-19. The sample taken for sequencing was peripheral blood. This chain's CDR3 is CASSARDRATEAFF. The CDR3 nucleotides are TGTGCCAGCAGCGCCCGGGACAGGGCCACTGAAGCTTTCTTT. Together with reference TRBV5-4 and TRBJ1-1, the CDR3 gives the full variable domain: ETGVTQSPTHLIKTRGQQVTLRCSSQSGHNTVSWYQQALGQGPQFIFQYYREEENGRGNFPPRFSGLQFPNYSSELNVNALELDDSALYLCASSARDRATEAFFGQGTRLTVV.